This TCR beta chain was identified during a study of vaccination effects on CD4 cells after COVID-19. General study points: Clones arising from infection and from vaccination showed marked clonal contraction late after vaccination.

The germline CDR1 and CDR2 sequences are LGHNA and YSLEER. The CDR3 runs 14 residues. The V and J ends lost 4 bases and 7 bases respectively, with 14 bases between them. Peptide-pool stimulation followed by sequencing identified expanded antigen-specific CD4+ clonotypes in the ViraFEST assay. Following culture for around 10 days, CD4+ T cells were isolated. Nucleocapsid antibodies stayed negative before and after vaccination, showing no earlier SARS-CoV-2 infection. Every well got some 1.8 million PBMC, which were grown with 10 IU/ml IL-2 and approximately 9.7 ug/ml peptides. As to this clone: Antigen unknown.

Sequenced by immunoSEQ multiplex PCR; TCRdb stores in-frame clones only, minus some. The sample comprises tens of thousands of clones, around 80% of which are singletons, and roughly 30% rests with the top ten. The rearrangement uses TRBV4-3 and TRBJ1-5, with unresolved D. Sequenced material: CD4+ T cells from PBMCs cultured with SARS-CoV-2 spike peptides, taken before COVID-19 vaccination. The sequence derives from a human donor who received a COVID-19 vaccine. CDR3 sequence reads: CASSPTMGDQPQHF. CDR3 DNA sequence: TGCGCCAGCAGCCCGACAATGGGAGACCAGCCCCAGCATTTT.